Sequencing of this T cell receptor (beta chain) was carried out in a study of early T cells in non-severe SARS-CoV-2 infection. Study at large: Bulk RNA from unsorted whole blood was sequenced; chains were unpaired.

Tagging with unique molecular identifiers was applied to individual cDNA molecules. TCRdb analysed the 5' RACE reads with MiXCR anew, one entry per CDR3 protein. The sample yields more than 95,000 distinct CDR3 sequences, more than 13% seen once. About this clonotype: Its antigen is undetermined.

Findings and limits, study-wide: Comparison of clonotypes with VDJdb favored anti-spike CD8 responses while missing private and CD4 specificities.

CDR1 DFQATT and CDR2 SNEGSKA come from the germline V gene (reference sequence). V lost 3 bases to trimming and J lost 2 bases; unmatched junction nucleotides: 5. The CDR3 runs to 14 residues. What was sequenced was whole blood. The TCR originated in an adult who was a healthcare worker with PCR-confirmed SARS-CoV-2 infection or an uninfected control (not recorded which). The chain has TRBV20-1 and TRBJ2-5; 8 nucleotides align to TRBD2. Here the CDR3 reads CSARSGTRQETQYF. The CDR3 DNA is TGCAGTGCTAGGAGTGGGACTAGGCAAGAGACCCAGTACTTC.